This T cell receptor beta chain was found in a study of T cell repertoires in cytomegalovirus infection. Study information: CMV infection and matching HLA type were both indicated by public TCR beta signatures. Study-level results: Summed frequency of shared TCR beta families picked out CMV carriers who also had the relevant HLA. Clonotype analysis showed dominance of the ex vivo response by HLA-C-restricted CMV-specific TCR beta clonotypes.

Ten or more counts support this clonotype. The antigen is undetermined. Via MiXCR, TCRdb re-called the reads, giving one row per CDR3 protein. Here the sample spans fewer than 200,000 distinct CDR3 sequences, around 15% being singletons. CDR3 length: 15 amino acids. The germline CDR1 and CDR2 sequences are SGHVS and FQNEAQ. The V gene end was trimmed by 4 bases and the J gene end by 4 bases; junction bases not matched to a gene: 7. Sequenced input: PBMCs. The chain couples TRBV7-8 to TRBJ1-1, with 9 nucleotides matching TRBD1. The clonotype was recovered from a human donor in good health (CMV status not recorded). Some clones in this sample may be carry-over from other donors' samples. This CDR3 is CASSYRTGEGTEAFF. In nucleotides, the CDR3 is TGTGCCAGCAGCTACAGGACAGGGGAAGGCACTGAAGCTTTCTTT.